These 25 T cell receptor beta chains were sequenced from one sample in a study of cytomegalovirus exposure and HLA in healthy donors. Vbeta (60) and Jbeta (13) primers were used in the PCR. The repertoire was sequenced with immunoSEQ multiplex PCR; TCRdb's copy has only in-frame clones and lacks some. In the table there are more than 100,000 clones, around 79% of which are singletons. Input material: PBMCs. All receptors come from a woman aged 25 to 39 in good health and CMV-seropositive.

The DNA of the CDR3 is TGTGCCAGCAGCTCCGACAGATACACCGGGGAGCTGTTTTTT. This translates into CASSSDRYTGELFF. This chain links TRBV7-3 with TRBJ2-2; tentative D call: TRBD1 (5 bases). This CDR3 comprises 14 residues. CDR1 and CDR2 (germline): SGHTA, FQGTGA. V lost 4 bases and J 3 bases, leaving 9 bases between the germline ends. Filled out from reference TRBV7-3 and TRBJ2-2, the complete variable domain reads GAGVSQTPSNKVTEKGKYVELRCDPISGHTALYWYRQSLGQGPEFLIYFQGTGAADDSGLPNDRFFAVRPEGSVSTLKIQRTERGDSAVYLCASSSDRYTGELFFGEGSRLTVL.

The chain has TRBV6-5 and TRBJ2-3; the match to TRBD2 covers 7 bases. Trimming removed 4 bases from V and 1 base from J; junction bases left unmatched: 8. This CDR3 has 16 residues. The germline V gene has CDR1 MNHEY and CDR2 SVGAGI. This CDR3 is CASSFLRDYRTDTQYF. Written as DNA, the CDR3 is TGTGCCAGCAGTTTCCTCCGGGACTACCGCACAGATACGCAGTATTTT.

The V gene is TRBV21-1, the J gene TRBJ2-7; the table's D gene call, TRBD1, was not cross checked with the DNA. TRBV21-1 counts as a pseudogene. This CDR3 is built from 17 residues. The CDR3 region has the DNA TGTGCCAGCAGCACGATCGCACGGGACAGCTTCTCCTACGAGCAGTACTTC. Amino acids: CASSTIARDSFSYEQYF.

This clone was detected once. The chain links TRBV5-1 to TRBJ2-6, with D perhaps TRBD1 (6 bases). This CDR3 has 18 residues. Between the trimmed V and J ends, which lost 2 bases and 0 bases, there was a span of 15 bases. The germline V gene has CDR1 SGHRS and CDR2 YFSETQ. CDR3 coding DNA: TGCGCCAGCAGCTTCCAGGACAGCCTAAGCTCTGGGGCCAACGTCCTGACTTTC. It encodes CASSFQDSLSSGANVLTF.

The rearrangement links TRBV28 to TRBJ2-1; 11 nucleotides agree with TRBD1. The CDR3 is 16 residues long. V lost 6 bases and J lost 4; bases outside the gene matches: 8. CDR1 MDHEN and CDR2 SYDVKM come from the germline V gene. The CDR3 reads CASRGQGAFHYNEQFF. CDR3 DNA: TGTGCCAGCAGAGGACAGGGGGCTTTCCATTACAATGAGCAGTTCTTC.

On this clone: One end of the junction does not line up with germline, which may come from a read error. V and J are TRBV4-1 and TRBJ1-1; D is perhaps TRBD1 (5 bases). The CDR3 length is 14 residues. Germline CDR1 is MGHRA and CDR2 is YSYEKL. The CDR3 is CASSPGHGYTEAFF. CDR3 in DNA: TGCGCCAGCAGCCCCGGACATGGCTACACGGAAGCTTTCTTT.

The chain links TRBV9 to TRBJ1-1, with D unresolved. The germline V and J ends were trimmed by 2 bases and 1 base, with 9 bases remaining between them. CDR1 and CDR2 (germline): SGDLS, YYNGEE. This CDR3 is built from 14 residues. The CDR3 protein is CASSVGYQNTEAFF. DNA of the CDR3: TGTGCCAGCAGCGTGGGCTACCAGAACACTGAAGCTTTCTTT.

This chain joins TRBV25-1 and TRBJ1-1; no definite D call. In germline, CDR1 is MGHDK, CDR2 SYGVNS. CDR3 length equals 15 residues. With 4 bases removed from V and 1 base from J, the gap between germline ends came to 13 bases. DNA for the CDR3: TGTGCCAGCAGTGCCGCCGGGAGGGAGAACACTGAAGCTTTCTTT. It is translated as CASSAAGRENTEAFF. The full variable domain, with the rest looked up from reference TRBV25-1 and TRBJ1-1, is EADIYQTPRYLVIGTGKKITLECSQTMGHDKMYWYQQDPGMELHLIHYSYGVNSTEKGDLSSESTVSRIRTEHFPLTLESARPSHTSQYLCASSAAGRENTEAFFGQGTRLTVV.

In DNA form, the CDR3 reads TGTGCCAGCAGCTTAGGTATAGGGAGGGCAGATACGCAGTATTTT. This translates into CASSLGIGRADTQYF. V usage is TRBV7-2 and J usage is TRBJ2-3; 7 nucleotides line up with TRBD2. V gave up 1 base and J gave up 4 bases; unmatched junction bases: 5. The CDR3 has 15 amino acids. Germline CDR1 and CDR2: SGHTA and FQGNSA.

This clone was seen only once. The chain employs TRBV5-1 and TRBJ1-4, with 7 nucleotides matching TRBD1. After removal of 2 bases from V and 4 bases from J, the junction contained 8 bases not matched to a gene. The CDR3 runs to 16 residues. In germline, CDR1 is SGHRS, CDR2 YFSETQ. CDR3 sequence (DNA): TGCGCCAGCAGCTTAGGGGGCCAGACGTATAATGAAAAACTGTTTTTT. This sequence encodes CASSLGGQTYNEKLFF.

The chain is built from TRBV10-2 and TRBJ2-1; 8 bases are shared with TRBD2. This CDR3 has 15 amino acids. Germline V gene lookup returns CDR1 WSHSY and CDR2 SAAADI. The ends lost 3 bases at V and 9 bases at J; junction bases unmatched: 10. In DNA form, the CDR3 reads TGCGCCAGCAGTGAATATAGCGGGGCCAAAGGTGAGCAGTTCTTC. Translating gives CASSEYSGAKGEQFF.

The chain carries TRBV28 and TRBJ2-3; no definite D call. Germline lookup yields CDR1 MDHEN and CDR2 SYDVKM. CDR3 size: 14 residues. V gave up 2 bases and J gave up 2 bases, with 8 bases separating them. In nucleotides, the CDR3 is TGTGCCAGCAGTTTACAGGTTGTCACAGATACGCAGTATTTT. Its protein is CASSLQVVTDTQYF.

The chain joins TRBV18 to TRBJ2-7, with D tentatively TRBD2 (5 bases). The length of the CDR3 is 13 residues. With 4 bases removed from V and 4 bases from J, the gap between germline ends came to 11 bases. Germline V CDR1 and CDR2: KGHSH, LQKENI. CDR3 loop: CASSLGANYEQYF. The CDR3 region has the DNA TGTGCCAGCTCACTGGGAGCGAATTACGAGCAGTACTTC.

V and J are TRBV10-3 and TRBJ1-5; D unresolved. Trimming pared 3 bases from V and 0 bases from J, leaving 6 bases between. The CDR3 consists of 14 residues. CDR1 ENHRY and CDR2 SYGVKD come from the germline V gene. This chain's CDR3 is CAISDQISNQPQHF. CDR3 bases: TGTGCCATCAGTGATCAGATTAGCAATCAGCCCCAGCATTTT.

The CDR3 loop is CASPGGSGAYNEQFF. The CDR3 DNA is TGTGCCAGCCCAGGAGGTAGCGGGGCATACAATGAGCAGTTCTTC. This chain uses TRBV2 with TRBJ2-1; 8 bases align to TRBD2. This CDR3 has 15 residues. Germline V gene sequence: CDR1 SNHLY, CDR2 FYNNEI. After removal of 8 bases from V and 4 bases from J, the junction contained 10 bases not matched to a gene. Full variable domain (rest looked up from reference TRBV2 and TRBJ2-1): EPEVTQTPSHQVTQMGQEVILRCVPISNHLYFYWYRQILGQKVEFLVSFYNNEISEKSEIFDDQFSVERPDGSNFTLKIRSTKLEDSAMYFCASPGGSGAYNEQFFGPGTRLTVL.

This clone was counted at least ten times. The genes are TRBV5-1 and TRBJ2-2, with 13 bases identical to TRBD2. This CDR3 contains 16 residues. The junction had 5 bases not matched to a gene; V was cut back by 3 bases and J by 6 bases. The germline V gene encodes CDR1 SGHRS and CDR2 YFSETQ. CDR3 sequence reads: CASSSGLAGDSGELFF. The CDR3 coding sequence is TGCGCCAGCAGCTCCGGACTAGCGGGGGATTCCGGGGAGCTGTTTTTT. The variable domain in full, with the rest retrieved from reference TRBV5-1 and TRBJ2-2, is KAGVTQTPRYLIKTRGQQVTLSCSPISGHRSVSWYQQTPGQGLQFLFEYFSETQRNKGNFPGRFSGRQFSNSRSEMNVSTLELGDSALYLCASSSGLAGDSGELFFGEGSRLTVL.

This clone occurred once. This rearrangement joins TRBV28 to TRBJ2-7; D is perhaps TRBD2 (6 bases). V was clipped by 8 bases and J by 5 bases, with 22 bases between them. Germline assignment: CDR1 MDHEN and CDR2 SYDVKM. The CDR3 is made up of 15 amino acids. As DNA, the CDR3 is TGTGCCAGCTTGGGCGGGGATGGAGTGGGTCACGAGCAGTACTTC. It encodes CASLGGDGVGHEQYF.

Of note for this clone: Different DNA sequences within this sample yield the same CDR3. The rearrangement links TRBV7-2 to TRBJ1-1, with 12 positions matching TRBD1. CDR1 and CDR2 from the germline V gene are SGHTA and FQGNSA. With 5 bases clipped from V and 10 bases from J, the junction kept 20 bases outside the gene matches. The CDR3 has 18 residues. CDR3 protein: CASSPALGGQGAGGGAFF. The CDR3 DNA reads as TGTGCCAGCAGCCCAGCACTAGGGGGACAGGGGGCGGGGGGAGGAGCTTTCTTT. Full variable domain (missing parts from reference TRBV7-2 and TRBJ1-1): GAGVSQSPSNKVTEKGKDVELRCDPISGHTALYWYRQSLGQGLEFLIYFQGNSAPDKSGLPSDRFSAERTGGSVSTLTIQRTQQEDSAVYLCASSPALGGQGAGGGAFFGQGTRLTVV.

This clone appeared a few times. V is TRBV7-9 and J is TRBJ2-6; D is unclear. V was clipped by 3 bases and J by 0 bases, with 6 bases between them. The germline V gene has CDR1 SEHNR and CDR2 FQNEAQ (reference sequence). The length of the CDR3 is 15 residues. DNA for the CDR3: TGTGCCAGCAGCTTGAGGCCCTCTGGGGCCAACGTCCTGACTTTC. Amino acid sequence: CASSLRPSGANVLTF.

The chain joins TRBV6-5 to TRBJ1-2, with 8 bases lining up with TRBD1. The ends lost 5 bases at V and 10 bases at J; junction bases unmatched: 15. Germline CDR1 is MNHEY and CDR2 is SVGAGI. The CDR3 consists of 15 residues. CDR3 sequence (DNA): TGTGCCAGCAGTACGGCCCAGGGGGCAATTTTAGTCTACACCTTC. It yields the protein CASSTAQGAILVYTF.

This clone was seen only a few times. The chain uses TRBV9 and TRBJ2-5; D uncertain. V was trimmed by 4 bases and J by 5 bases, leaving 12 bases between them. Germline V lookup: CDR1 SGDLS, CDR2 YYNGEE. This CDR3 contains 13 residues. This CDR3 reads CASSSGGMETQYF. DNA for the CDR3: TGTGCCAGCAGCTCGGGTGGAATGGAGACCCAGTACTTC.

Written as DNA, the CDR3 is TGTGCCAGCAGCCCTGCTTTGGGTAGAGGCGACACTGAAGCTTTCTTT. It codes for CASSPALGRGDTEAFF. The chain has TRBV9 and TRBJ1-1; no clear D. The CDR3 loop spans 16 amino acids. CDR1 is SGDLS, CDR2 YYNGEE, per germline. The germline V and J ends were trimmed by 4 bases and 3 bases, with 19 bases remaining between them. Complete variable domain (other parts from reference TRBV9 and TRBJ1-1): DSGVTQTPKHLITATGQRVTLRCSPRSGDLSVYWYQQSLDQGLQFLIQYYNGEERAKGNILERFSAQQFPDLHSELNLSSLELGDSALYFCASSPALGRGDTEAFFGQGTRLTVV.

This rearrangement joins TRBV27 to TRBJ2-1; the D gene is possibly TRBD2 (6 bases). With 5 bases removed from V and 7 bases from J, the gap between germline ends came to 15 bases. CDR1 is MNHEY, CDR2 SMNVEV, per germline (reference sequence). This CDR3 has 14 amino acids. CDR3 nucleotide sequence: TGTGCCAGCAGTCTGGGAGTGGGGGGTAATGAGCAGTTCTTC. Residues: CASSLGVGGNEQFF.

The chain carries TRBV9 and TRBJ2-3, with TRBD2 as a possible D gene (5 bases). This CDR3 spans 16 amino acids. The germline gives CDR1 SGDLS, CDR2 YYNGEE. Trimming removed 0 bases from V and 4 bases from J, with 15 bases in between. The CDR3 bases are TGTGCCAGCAGCGTAGGGGGAGCCCCTGGGGCAGATACGCAGTATTTT. Its translation: CASSVGGAPGADTQYF. Full variable domain (outside the CDR3, taken from reference TRBV9 and TRBJ2-3): DSGVTQTPKHLITATGQRVTLRCSPRSGDLSVYWYQQSLDQGLQFLIQYYNGEERAKGNILERFSAQQFPDLHSELNLSSLELGDSALYFCASSVGGAPGADTQYFGPGTRLTVL.

V usage is TRBV14 and J usage is TRBJ2-7; maybe TRBD1 (6 bases). This CDR3 has 14 amino acids. Germline V gene sequence: CDR1 SGHDN, CDR2 FVKESK. The ends were cut back, 5 bases at V and 6 bases at J, with 17 bases in the middle. CDR3 coding DNA: TGTGCCAGCAGCGACGCAGGGGTCCTAGGCGAGCAGTACTTC. This encodes CASSDAGVLGEQYF.